The sequence of this T cell receptor (beta chain) was determined in a study of regulatory T cells in long-lasting Graves disease. Turning to the study itself: Antithyroid drugs had been taken under 3 months by newly diagnosed Graves' patients.

Indicated time point: newly diagnosed GD, antithyroid drugs for less than 3 months. Construction of the TCR library relied on RNA isolated from PBMCs. Investigators prepared the TCR beta libraries by applying iRepertoire HTBI primers and Arm-PCR of CDR3 regions. From the multiplex PCR reads, TCRdb called clonotypes with MiXCR, one entry per CDR3 protein. The table records some 560,000 distinct CDR3 sequences, 15% to 20% of them present only once. This clonotype appeared many times. V dropped 3 bases and J dropped 0 bases, with 14 bases sitting between them. The CDR3 loop spans 16 amino acids. Germline assignment: CDR1 MNHEY and CDR2 SVGAGI. These sequences were also reported in another study, on T cells in Graves' hyperthyroidism and ophthalmopathy. That paper adds: The HTBI primer set served for first-round RT-PCR of the TCR CDR3.

The sequencing here drew on peripheral blood mononuclear cells (PBMCs), taken at new diagnosis, from a patient treated with antithyroid drugs. The receptor was isolated from a woman aged 40-60 years with Graves disease. This chain joins TRBV6-5 and TRBJ1-1, with D possibly being TRBD1 (6 bases). The CDR3 protein is CASSYVQGRMNTEAFF. The DNA of the CDR3 is TGTGCCAGCAGTTATGTCCAGGGGAGGATGAACACTGAAGCTTTCTTT.